Below are 24 T cell receptor beta chains sequenced from a single sample in a study of OX40 agonist ivuxolimab in advanced cancers. Here immunoSEQ multiplex PCR was the method, and the copy in TCRdb shows in-frame clones only, minus some. The sample carries about 150,000 clones, around 94% recorded once. This material consisted of CD4+ or CD8+ T cells sorted from blood, taken in a trial of the OX40 agonist ivuxolimab. The receptors here all came from an adult with an advanced solid tumor such as melanoma, head and neck, liver or kidney cancer.

The chain recombines TRBV2 with TRBJ2-2; a weak D match, TRBD2 (7 bases). V lost 5 bases to trimming and J lost 4 bases, with 14 bases between them. CDR1 and CDR2 from the germline V gene are SNHLY and FYNNEI. The CDR3 is made up of 15 amino acids. The CDR3 nucleotides are TGTGCCAGCAGTAGGGGGAGGGGAAGCACCGGGGAGCTGTTTTTT. Translated: CASSRGRGSTGELFF.

This clone was counted only a few times. The chain couples TRBV28 to TRBJ1-1; D unresolved. Germline V gene sequence: CDR1 MDHEN, CDR2 SYDVKM. CDR3 length: 10 residues. V was shortened by 8 bases and J by 8 bases, with 9 bases between the two germline ends. The CDR3: CASGEFEAFF. In nucleotides, the CDR3 is TGTGCCAGCGGGGAGTTCGAAGCTTTCTTT.

As DNA, the CDR3 is TGTGCCAGCAGCCCGGACTTTTATAGCAATCAGCCCCAGCATTTT. Translation: CASSPDFYSNQPQHF. The gene calls are TRBV2 and TRBJ1-5; D gene unclear. The CDR3 is made up of 15 amino acids. CDR1 and CDR2 (germline): SNHLY, FYNNEI. Trimming cost V 6 bases and J 0 bases, with 12 bases left between them.

V gene TRBV29-1 combines with J gene TRBJ1-1; maybe TRBD1 (5 bases). Germline lookup yields CDR1 SQVTM and CDR2 ANQGSEA. Trimming cost V 5 bases and J 0 bases, with 16 bases left between them. The CDR3 totals 15 residues. The CDR3 spells CSVRQWGDLNTEAFF. The CDR3 nucleotides read TGCAGCGTTAGGCAGTGGGGGGACCTGAACACTGAAGCTTTCTTT. Based on the CDR3 plus reference TRBV29-1 and TRBJ1-1, the full variable domain is SAVISQKPSRDICQRGTSLTIQCQVDSQVTMMFWYRQQPGQSLTLIATANQGSEATYESGFVIDKFPISRPNLTFSTLTVSNMSPEDSSIYLCSVRQWGDLNTEAFFGQGTRLTVV.

The chain links TRBV7-2 to TRBJ2-5; 7 bases map to TRBD1. V lost 2 bases to trimming and J lost 5 bases; unmatched junction nucleotides: 11. The germline gives CDR1 SGHTA, CDR2 FQGNSA. The CDR3 is 16 amino acids. CDR3 nucleotide sequence: TGTGCCAGCAGCTTAATTTTTACAGGGGTGGGGGAGACCCAGTACTTC. Translating it yields CASSLIFTGVGETQYF.

The CDR3 DNA reads as TGTGCCAGAAGCTTGGAACTAGCGGGGGCACTTGAGCAGTTCTTC. It codes for CARSLELAGALEQFF. V and J are TRBV5-3 and TRBJ2-1; TRBD2 aligns across 11 bases. TRBV5-3 falls under the ORF class, with uncertain function. V was clipped by 0 bases and J by 9 bases; unmatched bases: 5. The CDR3 runs to 15 residues.

The chain joins TRBV4-3 to TRBJ1-2; the match to TRBD1 covers 11 bases. With V trimmed by 1 base and J by 4 bases, 8 bases remained unmatched. The CDR3 sequence is 17 residues long. CDR1 is LGHNA, CDR2 YSLEER, per germline. CDR3 amino acids: CASSQAFSGQGGYGYTF. DNA of the CDR3: TGCGCCAGCAGCCAAGCATTTTCGGGACAGGGGGGCTATGGCTACACCTTC.

The V and J genes are TRBV7-8 and TRBJ2-5; D is possibly TRBD2 (6 bases). Germline V gene lookup returns CDR1 SGHVS and CDR2 FQNEAQ. The CDR3 runs to 15 residues. V lost 4 bases and J lost 3, with 15 bases in between. The CDR3 reads CASSWRGTLKETQYF. The CDR3 DNA reads TGTGCCAGCAGCTGGCGGGGCACCTTAAAAGAGACCCAGTACTTC.

The chain recombines TRBV5-6 with TRBJ1-2; D perhaps matches TRBD1 (6 bases). V gave up 0 bases and J gave up 6 bases, with 9 bases separating them. This CDR3 is built from 13 residues. Germline V gene data show CDR1 as SGHDT and CDR2 as YYEEEE. Here the CDR3 DNA reads TGTGCCAGCAGCTTGGACAGGGTCCATGGCTACACCTTC. Amino acid sequence: CASSLDRVHGYTF.

V gene TRBV27 combines with J gene TRBJ1-1; possible D gene TRBD1, 6 bases. V gave up 0 bases and J gave up 8 bases, with 13 bases separating them. The CDR3 loop spans 14 amino acids. Looked up from germline, CDR1 is MNHEY and CDR2 is SMNVEV (reference sequence). CDR3 sequence (DNA): TGTGCCAGCAGTTTATCGATCTCGGGGGGCGAAGCTTTCTTT. It translates to CASSLSISGGEAFF.

The chain couples TRBV9 to TRBJ1-2; no clear D gene. Trimming left V 0 bases short and J 3 bases short, with 9 bases between. This CDR3 region has 14 residues. Looked up from germline, CDR1 is SGDLS and CDR2 is YYNGEE. The CDR3 DNA reads TGTGCCAGCAGCGTAGTAGGGAGGGACTATGGCTACACCTTC. It translates to CASSVVGRDYGYTF.

The chain carries TRBV2 and TRBJ1-5, with TRBD1 as a possible D gene (6 bases). From germline, CDR1 is SNHLY and CDR2 FYNNEI. The CDR3 is 14 amino acids. The CDR3 DNA follows: TGTGCTACCACTGCGACAGGCTTCAATCAGCCCCAGCATTTT. Translation: CATTATGFNQPQHF.

This rearrangement joins TRBV5-6 to TRBJ1-6; 8 nucleotides align to TRBD1. This CDR3 is 15 amino acids long. Per germline, CDR1 SGHDT and CDR2 YYEEEE. Trimming at V came to 3 bases and at J to 5 bases, leaving 4 bases not matched to a gene. The DNA for the CDR3 is TGTGCCAGCAGCTCGACGACAGGGGATAATTCACCCCTCCACTTT. Protein product: CASSSTTGDNSPLHF. Looking up the rest from reference TRBV5-6 and TRBJ1-6 gives the full variable domain: DAGVTQSPTHLIKTRGQQVTLRCSPKSGHDTVSWYQQALGQGPQFIFQYYEEEERQRGNFPDRFSGHQFPNYSSELNVNALLLGDSALYLCASSSTTGDNSPLHFGNGTRLTVT.

The chain carries TRBV2 and TRBJ1-5; 7 bases map to TRBD1. The trim removed 9 bases at V and 3 bases at J, leaving 8 bases unmatched. CDR1 SNHLY and CDR2 FYNNEI come from the germline V gene. The CDR3 totals 14 residues. CDR3 sequence: CASTDRTNNQPQHF. CDR3 nucleotide sequence: TGTGCCAGTACGGACAGGACAAACAATCAGCCCCAGCATTTT. Variable domain in full (rest from reference TRBV2 and TRBJ1-5): EPEVTQTPSHQVTQMGQEVILRCVPISNHLYFYWYRQILGQKVEFLVSFYNNEISEKSEIFDDQFSVERPDGSNFTLKIRSTKLEDSAMYFCASTDRTNNQPQHFGDGTRLSIL.

The V and J genes are TRBV6-5 and TRBJ2-7; no firm D call. Trimming shortened V by 7 bases and J by 5 bases, and 18 bases separated the two germline ends. The CDR3 length is 14 residues. Germline V lookup: CDR1 MNHEY, CDR2 SVGAGI. DNA for the CDR3: TGTGCCAGCACCTCCGGAACATTAGGGAACGAGCAGTACTTC. Encoded protein: CASTSGTLGNEQYF.

On this clone: Other DNA sequences in this specimen translate into the identical CDR3. V gene TRBV19 combines with J gene TRBJ1-3; D not certain. The germline V and J ends were trimmed by 7 bases and 0 bases, with 13 bases remaining between them. From germline, CDR1 is LNHDA and CDR2 SQIVND (reference sequence). This CDR3 is 15 amino acids long. The CDR3 sequence is CASKLGQDSGNTIYF. Here the CDR3 DNA reads TGTGCCAGTAAACTCGGGCAGGACTCTGGAAACACCATATATTTT.

The chain has TRBV7-2 and TRBJ2-2; D is perhaps TRBD1 (5 bases). V was clipped by 8 bases and J by 4 bases, with 14 bases between them. Germline lookup yields CDR1 SGHTA and CDR2 FQGNSA. The CDR3 loop spans 14 amino acids. The CDR3: CASSQGIGTGELFF. The CDR3 coding sequence is TGTGCCAGCTCCCAGGGAATAGGCACCGGGGAGCTGTTTTTT.

This clone was observed a few times. J is TRBJ1-6 and V is TRBV18, with D possibly being TRBD1 (5 bases). CDR1 and CDR2 from the germline V gene are KGHSH and LQKENI. The V end was cut by 3 bases, the J end by 8 bases, with 14 bases between. This CDR3 region has 15 residues. The CDR3 nucleotides are TGTGCCAGCTCACCCGACAGCTCCACTCATTCACCCCTCCACTTT. It specifies CASSPDSSTHSPLHF.

The chain combines TRBV10-3 with TRBJ2-1, with 11 nucleotides matching TRBD2. V gave up 6 bases and J gave up 7 bases; unmatched junction bases: 14. This CDR3 contains 17 residues. Per germline, CDR1 ENHRY and CDR2 SYGVKD. CDR3 residues: CAISTSGGYPGWNEQFF. CDR3 nucleotide sequence: TGTGCCATCAGCACTAGCGGGGGCTATCCAGGGTGGAATGAGCAGTTCTTC.

The chain is built from TRBV10-1 and TRBJ2-2, with 7 positions matching TRBD1. The junction had 6 bases not matched to a gene; V was cut back by 10 bases and J by 1 base. Germline V gene sequence: CDR1 WNHNN, CDR2 SYGVQD (reference sequence). The CDR3 consists of 14 residues. DNA for the CDR3: TGCGCCACTAAAAACAGGGGGAACACCGGGGAGCTGTTTTTT. It translates to CATKNRGNTGELFF.

The V and J genes are TRBV12-5 and TRBJ1-1; 10 bases match TRBD1. Germline lookup yields CDR1 LGHNT and CDR2 FRNRAP. The CDR3 consists of 14 residues. The trim removed 1 base at V and 4 bases at J, leaving 0 bases unmatched. Here the CDR3 DNA reads TGTGCTAGTGGTTTGGGGACAGGGGGCACTGAAGCTTTCTTT. Its translation is CASGLGTGGTEAFF. Complete variable domain (other parts from reference TRBV12-5 and TRBJ1-1): DARVTQTPRHKVTEMGQEVTMRCQPILGHNTVFWYRQTMMQGLELLAYFRNRAPLDDSGMPKDRFSAEMPDATLATLKIQPSEPRDSAVYFCASGLGTGGTEAFFGQGTRLTVV.

The chain is built from TRBV5-6 and TRBJ2-7; tentatively, D is TRBD1 (5 bases). There are 14 residues in the CDR3. The germline CDR1 and CDR2 sequences are SGHDT and YYEEEE. Deletions cut 4 bases from V and 2 bases from J, with 13 bases between. The CDR3 region has the DNA TGTGCCAGCAGCCGGGTAGGGGTTACCTACGAGCAGTACTTC. The encoded protein is CASSRVGVTYEQYF.

In this sample, this clone turned up a few times. This rearrangement joins TRBV6-5 to TRBJ1-4, with D maybe TRBD1 (5 bases). The CDR3 extends over 15 amino acids. CDR1 and CDR2 (germline): MNHEY, SVGAGI. Trimming shortened V by 0 bases and J by 7 bases, and 12 bases separated the two germline ends. The CDR3 reads CASSYSGQGSEKLFF. CDR3 nucleotide sequence: TGTGCCAGCAGTTACTCAGGCCAGGGTAGTGAAAAACTGTTTTTT.

This chain connects TRBV18 to TRBJ1-1, with 7 bases identical to TRBD1. There are 15 residues in the CDR3. Trimming at V came to 4 bases and at J to 0 bases, leaving 5 bases not matched to a gene. CDR1 is KGHSH, CDR2 LQKENI, per germline. CDR3 sequence (DNA): TGTGCCAGCTCACGGAGACAGGGACTGAACACTGAAGCTTTCTTT. Translating it yields CASSRRQGLNTEAFF.